The clone carrying this T cell receptor beta chain was detected many times. Its antigen is still unknown. This record belongs to a study of Graves' ophthalmopathy and Graves' hyperthyroidism. Study-level information: Researchers obtained peripheral blood at initial diagnosis, before any treatment had begun.

The CDR3 length is 13 residues. With 3 bases removed from V and 4 bases from J, the gap between germline ends came to 9 bases. CDR1 and CDR2 (germline): SEHNR, FQNEAQ (reference sequence). TCR beta CDR3 regions were amplified from RNA transcripts. Scientists carried out first-round RT-PCR using HTBI primers and then a second-round multiplex PCR. TCRdb re-derived calls from the multiplex PCR reads in MiXCR, one entry per CDR3 protein. This table has under 350,000 distinct CDR3 sequences, under 20% appearing once. Study-level points and caveats: Blood also harbored most expanded thyroid clonotypes above 0.001 frequency. The model flagged ophthalmopathy progression at 55% to 71% sensitivity and under 75% specificity.

Around 10 ml of fresh blood yielded the PBMCs by density gradient. The sequenced sample was peripheral blood. The source is an adult man with Graves' ophthalmopathy. The chain couples TRBV7-9 to TRBJ1-2, with D maybe TRBD1 (5 bases). CDR3 sequence (DNA): TGTGCCAGCAGCTTGGGGGACCTCTATGGCTACACCTTC. Residues: CASSLGDLYGYTF.